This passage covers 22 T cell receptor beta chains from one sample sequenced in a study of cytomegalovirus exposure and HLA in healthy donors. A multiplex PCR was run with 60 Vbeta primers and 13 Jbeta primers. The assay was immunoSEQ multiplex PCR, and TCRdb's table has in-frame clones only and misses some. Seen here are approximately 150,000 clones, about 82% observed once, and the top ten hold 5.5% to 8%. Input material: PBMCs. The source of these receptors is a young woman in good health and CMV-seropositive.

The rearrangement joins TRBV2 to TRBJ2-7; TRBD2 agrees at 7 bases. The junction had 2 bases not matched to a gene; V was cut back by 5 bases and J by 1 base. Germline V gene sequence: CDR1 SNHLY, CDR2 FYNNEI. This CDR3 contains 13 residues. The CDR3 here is CASSRGVSYEQYF. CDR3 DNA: TGTGCCAGCAGTCGGGGGGTTTCCTACGAGCAGTACTTC.

The CDR3 DNA follows: TGTGCCAGCAGCTTAGGCCTCGGGGGGGCCCAGCATTTT. Its protein is CASSLGLGGAQHF. The chain is built from TRBV5-6 and TRBJ1-5; a possible D gene is TRBD1 (5 bases). Trimming removed 2 bases at V and 11 bases at J, with 14 bases between. This CDR3 comprises 13 residues. CDR1 is SGHDT, CDR2 YYEEEE, per germline.

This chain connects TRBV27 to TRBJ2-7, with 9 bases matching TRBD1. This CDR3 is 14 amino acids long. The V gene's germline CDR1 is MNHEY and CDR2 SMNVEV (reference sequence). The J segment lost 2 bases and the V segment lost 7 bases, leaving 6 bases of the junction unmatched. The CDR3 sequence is CASNSDRGPYEQYF. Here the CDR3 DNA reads TGTGCCAGCAACTCGGACAGGGGACCCTACGAGCAGTACTTC.

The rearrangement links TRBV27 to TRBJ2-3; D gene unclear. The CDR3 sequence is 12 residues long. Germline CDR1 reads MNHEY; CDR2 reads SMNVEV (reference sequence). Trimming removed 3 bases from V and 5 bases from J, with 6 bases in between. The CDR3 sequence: CASSFIRDTQYF. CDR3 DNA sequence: TGTGCCAGCAGTTTTATTCGAGATACGCAGTATTTT.

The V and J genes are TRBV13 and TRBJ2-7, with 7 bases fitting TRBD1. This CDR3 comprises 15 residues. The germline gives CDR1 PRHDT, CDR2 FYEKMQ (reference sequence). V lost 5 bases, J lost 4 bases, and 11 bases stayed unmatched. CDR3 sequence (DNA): TGTGCCAGCAGCCCCCGTCCCGGGACAGTGTACGAGCAGTACTTC. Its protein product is CASSPRPGTVYEQYF. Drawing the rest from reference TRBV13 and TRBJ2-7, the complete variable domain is AAGVIQSPRHLIKEKRETATLKCYPIPRHDTVYWYQQGPGQDPQFLISFYEKMQSDKGSIPDRFSAQQFSDYHSELNMSSLELGDSALYFCASSPRPGTVYEQYFGPGTRLTVT.

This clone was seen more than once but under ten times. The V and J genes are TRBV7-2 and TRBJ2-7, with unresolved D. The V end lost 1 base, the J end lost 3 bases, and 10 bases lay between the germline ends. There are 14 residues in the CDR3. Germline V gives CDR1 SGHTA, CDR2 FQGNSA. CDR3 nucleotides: TGTGCCAGCAGCTTAGGCCAGTACAACTACGAGCAGTACTTC. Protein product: CASSLGQYNYEQYF.

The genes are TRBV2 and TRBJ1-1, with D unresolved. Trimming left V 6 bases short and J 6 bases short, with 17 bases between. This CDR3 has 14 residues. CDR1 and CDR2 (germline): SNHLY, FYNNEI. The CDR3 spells CASSNVGSRAEAFF. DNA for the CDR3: TGTGCCAGCAGCAATGTTGGCTCGAGGGCTGAAGCTTTCTTT.

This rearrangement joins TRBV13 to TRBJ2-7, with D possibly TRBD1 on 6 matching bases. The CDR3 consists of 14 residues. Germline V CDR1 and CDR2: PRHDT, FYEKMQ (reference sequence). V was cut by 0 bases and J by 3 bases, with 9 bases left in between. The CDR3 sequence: CASSLGRGFYEQYF. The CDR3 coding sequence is TGTGCCAGCAGCTTAGGCAGGGGCTTCTACGAGCAGTACTTC.

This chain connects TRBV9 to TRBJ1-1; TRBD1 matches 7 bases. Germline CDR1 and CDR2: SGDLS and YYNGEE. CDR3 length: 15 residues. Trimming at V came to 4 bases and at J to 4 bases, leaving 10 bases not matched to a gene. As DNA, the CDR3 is TGTGCCAGCAGCTCCCCTCCAGGGGGTAGCACTGAAGCTTTCTTT. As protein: CASSSPPGGSTEAFF.

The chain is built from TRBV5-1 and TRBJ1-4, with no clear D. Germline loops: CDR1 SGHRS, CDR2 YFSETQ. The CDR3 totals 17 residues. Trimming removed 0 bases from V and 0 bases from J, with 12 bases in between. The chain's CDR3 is CASSLERLSATNEKLFF. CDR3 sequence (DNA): TGCGCCAGCAGCTTGGAACGTCTGAGTGCAACTAATGAAAAACTGTTTTTT.

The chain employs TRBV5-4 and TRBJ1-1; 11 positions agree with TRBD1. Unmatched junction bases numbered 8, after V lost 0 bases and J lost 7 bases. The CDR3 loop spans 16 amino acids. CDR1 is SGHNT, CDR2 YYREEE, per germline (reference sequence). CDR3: CASSLGVGTGGIEAFF. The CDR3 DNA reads TGTGCCAGCAGCTTGGGGGTCGGGACAGGGGGGATTGAAGCTTTCTTT.

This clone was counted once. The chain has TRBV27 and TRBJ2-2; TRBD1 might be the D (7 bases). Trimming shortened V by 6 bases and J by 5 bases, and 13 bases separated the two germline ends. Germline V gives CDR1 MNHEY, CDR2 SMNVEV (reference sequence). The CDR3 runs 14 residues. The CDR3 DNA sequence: TGTGCCAGCAGCCAACAGGGGAGGACCGGGGAGCTGTTTTTT. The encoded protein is CASSQQGRTGELFF.

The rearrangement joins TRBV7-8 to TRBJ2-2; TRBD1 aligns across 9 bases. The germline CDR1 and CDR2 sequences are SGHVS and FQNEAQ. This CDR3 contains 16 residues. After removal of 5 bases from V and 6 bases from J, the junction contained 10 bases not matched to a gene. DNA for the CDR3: TGTGCCAGCAGCACTACAACAGGGGGCCGAGCCGGGGAGCTGTTTTTT. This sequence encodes CASSTTTGGRAGELFF.

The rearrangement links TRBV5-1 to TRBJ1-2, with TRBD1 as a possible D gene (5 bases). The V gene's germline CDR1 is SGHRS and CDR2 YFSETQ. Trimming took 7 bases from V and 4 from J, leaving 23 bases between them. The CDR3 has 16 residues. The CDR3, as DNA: TGCGCCAGCCGCCTTATTTTGACTGGAGGGGCCTATGGCTACACCTTC. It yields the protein CASRLILTGGAYGYTF.

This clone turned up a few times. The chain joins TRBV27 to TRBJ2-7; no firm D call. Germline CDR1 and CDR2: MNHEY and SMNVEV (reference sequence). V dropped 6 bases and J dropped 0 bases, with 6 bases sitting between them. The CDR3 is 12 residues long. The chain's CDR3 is CASRGRSYEQYF. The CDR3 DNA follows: TGTGCCAGCAGGGGCCGCTCCTACGAGCAGTACTTC.

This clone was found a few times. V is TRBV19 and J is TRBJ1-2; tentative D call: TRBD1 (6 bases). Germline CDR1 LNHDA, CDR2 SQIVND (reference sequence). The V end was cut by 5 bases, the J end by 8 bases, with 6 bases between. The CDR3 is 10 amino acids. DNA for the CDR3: TGTGCCAGTAGTCAGGGGGGCTACACCTTC. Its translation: CASSQGGYTF.

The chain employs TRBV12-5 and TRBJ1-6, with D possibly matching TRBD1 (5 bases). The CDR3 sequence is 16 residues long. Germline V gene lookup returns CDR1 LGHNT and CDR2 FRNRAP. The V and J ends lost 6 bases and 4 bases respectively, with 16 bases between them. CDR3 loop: CASGGSGEGYNSPLHF. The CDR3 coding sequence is TGTGCTAGTGGGGGTAGCGGCGAGGGGTATAATTCACCCCTCCACTTT.

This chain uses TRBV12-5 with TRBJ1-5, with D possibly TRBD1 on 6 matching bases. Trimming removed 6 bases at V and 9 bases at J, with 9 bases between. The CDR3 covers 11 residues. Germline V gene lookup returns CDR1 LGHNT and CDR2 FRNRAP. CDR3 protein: CASGPQGPQHF. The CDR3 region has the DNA TGTGCTAGTGGCCCACAGGGGCCCCAGCATTTT.

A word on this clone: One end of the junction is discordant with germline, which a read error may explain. CDR3 bases: TGTTCCAGCAGCTCCTTCGGACAGGGGGCGCGCGGAAACACCATATATTTT. It specifies CSSSSFGQGARGNTIYF. The chain recombines TRBV7-9 with TRBJ1-3, with 11 bases lining up with TRBD1. The V gene's germline CDR1 is SEHNR and CDR2 FQNEAQ (reference sequence). The CDR3 sequence is 17 residues long.

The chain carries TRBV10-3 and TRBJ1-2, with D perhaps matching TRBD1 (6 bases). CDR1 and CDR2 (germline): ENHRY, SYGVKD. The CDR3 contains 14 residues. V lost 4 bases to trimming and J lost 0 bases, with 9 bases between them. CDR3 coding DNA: TGTGCCATCAGTGGTGGACAGCCTAACTATGGCTACACCTTC. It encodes CAISGGQPNYGYTF.

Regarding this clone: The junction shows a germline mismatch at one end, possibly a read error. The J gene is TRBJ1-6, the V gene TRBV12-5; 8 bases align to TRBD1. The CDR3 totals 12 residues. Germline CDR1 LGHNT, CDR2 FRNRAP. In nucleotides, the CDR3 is TGTGCTAGTGCCCTAGGACAGGGCCGATTCTCCTTT. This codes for CASALGQGRFSF.

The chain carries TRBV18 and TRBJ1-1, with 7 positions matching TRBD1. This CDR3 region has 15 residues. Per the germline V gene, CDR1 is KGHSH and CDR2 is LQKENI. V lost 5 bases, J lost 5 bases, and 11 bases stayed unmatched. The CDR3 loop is CASSSETGWRTEAFF. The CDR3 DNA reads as TGTGCCAGCTCATCAGAGACAGGGTGGCGGACTGAAGCTTTCTTT.